The T cell receptor beta chain described here comes from a study of tumor-infiltrating lymphocytes in primary liver carcinoma (dated by TCRdb to 2016 to 2017). About the full investigation: The five patients, three men and two women aged 30 to 69 years, had hepatocellular carcinoma (four) or combined HCC and intrahepatic cholangiocarcinoma (one). Each sample produced roughly 3.5 to 8 million productive TCRbeta reads, and read depth showed no significant difference between tissue types. A total of about 35 specimens from 5 patients went through TCRbeta repertoire sequencing, namely 25 tumor regions, 5 adjacent noncancerous liver tissues and 5 peripheral blood samples. Reproducibility between technical replicate repertoires was high, with correlation coefficients above 0.95 and mean shared-clone rates about 0.9. The roughly 24 tumor region samples were profiled with Agilent mRNA microarrays so that TCRbeta repertoire diversity could be related to the local molecular phenotype. The study combined TCRbeta repertoire sequencing, expression microarrays and whole-exome sequencing across five regions of each liver tumor, with adjacent normal tissue and blood. The tumors of the five patients were staged as T1-T3 N0M0, with maximum diameters ranging from 4.2 to 10 cm. General conclusions and limits of the study: A significantly larger repertoire fraction was made up by the top 250 clones in tumors than in blood (p = 0.039). The study included only five patients, and the authors note findings should be validated in a larger study. Just about 7.5-25% of top clones turned up in all five regions of a tumor, which suggests spatial heterogeneity among tumor-infiltrating T cells. Pairs of tumor regions showed greater repertoire overlap (mean 36%) than tumor-adjacent pairs (roughly 17%) or tumor-blood pairs (around 15%), which is consistent with antigen-driven expansion. Only the TCR beta chain was sequenced, which likely underestimates true repertoire diversity because unpaired alpha chains were not captured. Since the samples were bulk and unsorted, there was no way to compare CD4+ and CD8+ T cell repertoires.

Without any cell sorting, total RNA and DNA were extracted together from about 20-30 mg of bulk tissue using the AllPrep DNA/RNA mini kit. Between late 2015 and early 2016, a handful of patients in China with histopathologically diagnosed primary liver carcinoma had their tumors surgically resected. Patients had chronic HBV infection and were treatment-naive at sampling. Each tumor was sampled at five spatially separated regions: the tumor centre plus the superior, inferior, left-lateral and right-lateral poles. Histological examination found more than 85% viable tumor cells in every tumor sample. Fresh tumor and adjacent tissue pieces were bisected; one half was stored in RNAlater at -80°C, the other sent for histology. The germline V gene supplies CDR1 SQVTM and CDR2 ANQGSEA. V loses 8 bases, J loses 6 bases, and the germline ends lie 16 bases apart. The CDR3 numbers 13 residues from cysteine through phenylalanine. This entry keeps only the CDR3 DNA: 39 bases, framed from base 1.

Starting from 500 to 600 ng total RNA, TCRbeta-specific cDNA was produced by reverse transcription with a constant-region primer and ProtoScript II reverse transcriptase. Three nested multiplex PCR rounds, following a slightly modified ARM-PCR procedure, were used to build the TCRbeta libraries. The first two PCR rounds used multiplex TRBV1-TRBV30 forward primers with a Cbeta reverse primer, each for 10 cycles. Sample barcodes and Illumina adapters were attached in a final 25-cycle PCR using Deep VentR polymerase. Before sequencing, amplicons of 200-500 bp were gel-purified using a QIAquick gel extraction kit. TCRbeta amplicons were sequenced on an Illumina HiSeq 2500 with 250-bp paired-end reads. In the source study's methods: Quality trimming of reads was performed with Trimmomatic v0.33, and paired reads were merged with FLASH v1.2.11 so that full CDR3 sequences could be recovered. V, D and J germline segments were assigned to the rearranged TCRbeta sequences using MiGEC v1.2.1b. Clonotype statistics and Shannon-Wiener diversity indices were calculated with VDJtools v1.0.0. To reduce sampling bias, subsequent analyses other than the diversity analysis used only the 250 most abundant clonotypes in each sample. TCRdb itself trimmed the public reads at Q25 with fastp, ran MiXCR and retained productive beta chains. Each entry merges the rows of one CDR3 protein and shows their most common DNA and genes. The authors' filters were not applied to this entry. A total of 100,000 to 150,000 distinct CDR3 sequences appear in this sample, around two thirds of them only once. Of the sample, 9.3% is held by the ten largest clones.

With respect to this clonotype: The antigen it recognizes is unknown. No much larger clonotype is one base removed from it; base qualities were not supplied.

Sample: liver tumor tissue from sampling region 1. What the cell subset or site label conveys for this sample: tumor region T1, superior pole. The source is a woman in her sixties with primary liver carcinoma and hepatitis B virus infection. In this chain, TRBV29-1 is recombined with TRBJ2-2, and the D gene may be TRBD1, 5 bases matching. CDR3 sequence: CSIVMGQAGELFF. The nucleotide sequence is given as TGCAGCATTGTTATGGGGCAGGCCGGGGAGCTGTTTTTT.